Shown below are 5 T cell receptor beta chains from a single sample sequenced in a study of cytomegalovirus exposure and HLA in healthy donors. PCR amplification relied on 60 Vbeta primers (plus 13 Jbeta primers). Profiling relied on immunoSEQ multiplex PCR, and the TCRdb table lists in-frame clones only, not all of them. Of about 67,000 clones listed, 65% to 70% are singletons. The sequenced sample was PBMCs. All receptors come from a woman younger than 45 in good health and CMV-seronegative.

V and J are TRBV4-2 and TRBJ2-1, with 7 bases identical to TRBD2. J lost 5 bases, V lost 4 bases, and 8 bases had no gene match. There are 15 residues in the CDR3. The V gene's germline CDR1 is LGHNA and CDR2 YNFKEQ. CDR3 amino acids: CASSRPLAGDNEQFF. CDR3 coding DNA: TGTGCCAGCAGCCGACCCCTGGCGGGGGACAATGAGCAGTTCTTC.

As to this clone: Mismatch with germline at one junction end may stem from a read error. The rearrangement uses TRBV5-1 and TRBJ2-7; D remains unclear. The CDR3 length is 17 residues. CDR1 is SGHRS, CDR2 YFSETQ, per germline. Here the CDR3 reads CASSLDFSMMGSYGQYF. CDR3 DNA sequence: TGCGCCAGCAGCTTGGATTTTAGTATGATGGGCTCCTACGGGCAGTACTTC.

The chain uses TRBV11-3 and TRBJ2-5; weak D call: TRBD1 (5 bases). Germline V lookup: CDR1 SGHNT, CDR2 YENEEA. This CDR3 is 17 amino acids long. Trimming removed 5 bases from V and 5 bases from J, with 24 bases in between. The CDR3 sequence is CASSRRGGPLGEETQYF. The CDR3, as DNA: TGTGCCAGCAGCCGAAGGGGTGGGCCCCTAGGAGAGGAGACCCAGTACTTC.

The gene calls are TRBV11-2 and TRBJ1-3; 7 bases line up with TRBD1. The CDR3 consists of 15 residues. Trimming removed 1 base from V and 4 bases from J; junction bases left unmatched: 4. The V gene's germline CDR1 is SGHAT and CDR2 FQNNGV. The CDR3 sequence is CASSLGRTGGNTIYF. DNA for the CDR3: TGTGCCAGCAGCTTAGGCCGGACAGGCGGAAACACCATATATTTT.

This chain joins TRBV5-8 and TRBJ2-1, with D perhaps TRBD2 (5 bases). The CDR3 is made up of 14 amino acids. The V gene lost 4 bases and the J gene lost 4 bases, with 12 bases spanning the gap. The V gene's germline CDR1 is SGHTS and CDR2 YDEGEE. The CDR3 region has the DNA TGTGCCAGCAGCGACGGACTGGGGTACAATGAGCAGTTCTTC. The encoded protein is CASSDGLGYNEQFF.